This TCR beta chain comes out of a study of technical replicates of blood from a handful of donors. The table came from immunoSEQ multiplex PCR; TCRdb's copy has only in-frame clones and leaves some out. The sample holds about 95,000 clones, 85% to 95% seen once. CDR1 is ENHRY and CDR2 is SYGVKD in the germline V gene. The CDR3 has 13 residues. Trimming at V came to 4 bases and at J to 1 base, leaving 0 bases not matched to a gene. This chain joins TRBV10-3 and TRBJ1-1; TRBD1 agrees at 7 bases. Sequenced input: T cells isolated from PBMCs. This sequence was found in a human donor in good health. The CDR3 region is CAISGTGNTEAFF. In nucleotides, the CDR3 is TGTGCCATCAGTGGGACAGGGAACACTGAAGCTTTCTTT.